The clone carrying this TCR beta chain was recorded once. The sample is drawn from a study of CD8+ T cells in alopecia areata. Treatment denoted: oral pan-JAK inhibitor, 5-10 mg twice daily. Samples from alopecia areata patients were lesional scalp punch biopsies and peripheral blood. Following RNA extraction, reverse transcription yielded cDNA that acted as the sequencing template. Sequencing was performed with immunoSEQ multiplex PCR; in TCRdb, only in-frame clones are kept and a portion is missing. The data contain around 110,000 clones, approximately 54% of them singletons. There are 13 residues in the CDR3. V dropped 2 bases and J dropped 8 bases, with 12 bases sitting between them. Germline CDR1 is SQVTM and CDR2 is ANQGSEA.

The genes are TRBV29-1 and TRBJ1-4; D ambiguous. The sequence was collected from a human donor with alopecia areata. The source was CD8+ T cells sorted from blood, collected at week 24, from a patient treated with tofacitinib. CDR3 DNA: TGCAGCGTTGAAACCGGCGAGGGAGAAAAACTGTTTTTT. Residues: CSVETGEGEKLFF.